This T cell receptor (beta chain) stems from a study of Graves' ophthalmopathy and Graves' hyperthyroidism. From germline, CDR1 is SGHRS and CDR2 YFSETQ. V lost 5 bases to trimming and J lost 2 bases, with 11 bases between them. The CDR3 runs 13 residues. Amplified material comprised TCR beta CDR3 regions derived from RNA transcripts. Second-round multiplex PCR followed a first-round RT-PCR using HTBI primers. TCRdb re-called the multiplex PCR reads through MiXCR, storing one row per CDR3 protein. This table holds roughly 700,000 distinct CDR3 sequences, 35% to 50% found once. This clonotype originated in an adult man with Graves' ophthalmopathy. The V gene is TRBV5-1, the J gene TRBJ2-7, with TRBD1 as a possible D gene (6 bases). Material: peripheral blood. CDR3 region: CASRNRDPYEQYF. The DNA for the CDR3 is TGCGCCAGCAGGAACAGGGACCCCTACGAGCAGTACTTC. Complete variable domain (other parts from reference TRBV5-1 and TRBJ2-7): KAGVTQTPRYLIKTRGQQVTLSCSPISGHRSVSWYQQTPGQGLQFLFEYFSETQRNKGNFPGRFSGRQFSNSRSEMNVSTLELGDSALYLCASRNRDPYEQYFGPGTRLTVT.